What follows are 4 T cell receptor beta chains derived from one specimen sequenced in a study of blood T cell repertoires in COVID-19. Method: immunoSEQ multiplex PCR; TCRdb's copy keeps in-frame clones and lacks some. Here the sample spans fewer than 70,000 clones, around 86% being singletons. The sample consisted of peripheral blood. The receptors were sampled from a man in his fifties or sixties with active COVID-19.

The rearrangement uses TRBV19 and TRBJ1-5; possible D gene TRBD1, 5 bases. The CDR3 extends over 16 amino acids. V lost 4 bases and J 0 bases, leaving 13 bases between the germline ends. From germline, CDR1 is LNHDA and CDR2 SQIVND (reference sequence). The chain's CDR3 is CASSKVGGNSNQPQHF. DNA for the CDR3: TGTGCCAGTAGTAAGGTCGGGGGGAATAGCAATCAGCCCCAGCATTTT.

The chain uses TRBV2 and TRBJ2-7, with 7 bases aligning to TRBD2. With 4 bases clipped from V and 3 bases from J, the junction kept 9 bases outside the gene matches. The germline gives CDR1 SNHLY, CDR2 FYNNEI. CDR3 length equals 15 residues. The CDR3 DNA is TGTGCCAGCAGTGGCGGCCTAGCGGCGTTCTACGAGCAGTACTTC. It specifies CASSGGLAAFYEQYF.

The genes are TRBV14 and TRBJ2-1; TRBD1 aligns across 8 bases. V dropped 0 bases and J dropped 7; count of bases not matched to a gene: 2. The CDR3 is made up of 14 amino acids. Germline loops: CDR1 SGHDN, CDR2 FVKESK. CDR3: CASSQEYRGNEQFF. The CDR3 DNA sequence: TGTGCCAGCAGCCAAGAGTACAGGGGGAATGAGCAGTTCTTC. Using reference TRBV14 and TRBJ2-1 for the parts outside the CDR3, the full variable domain is EAGVTQFPSHSVIEKGQTVTLRCDPISGHDNLYWYRRVMGKEIKFLLHFVKESKQDESGMPNNRFLAERTGGTYSTLKVQPAELEDSGVYFCASSQEYRGNEQFFGPGTRLTVL.

The CDR3 nucleotides are TGTGCCAGCAGAAGCGACAGGGGTGGCGGCTACACCTTC. This gives the protein CASRSDRGGGYTF. This chain uses TRBV6-5 with TRBJ1-2, with TRBD1 matching over 8 bases. Germline assignment: CDR1 MNHEY and CDR2 SVGAGI. With V trimmed by 6 bases and J by 8 bases, 8 bases remained unmatched. The CDR3 sequence is 13 residues long.